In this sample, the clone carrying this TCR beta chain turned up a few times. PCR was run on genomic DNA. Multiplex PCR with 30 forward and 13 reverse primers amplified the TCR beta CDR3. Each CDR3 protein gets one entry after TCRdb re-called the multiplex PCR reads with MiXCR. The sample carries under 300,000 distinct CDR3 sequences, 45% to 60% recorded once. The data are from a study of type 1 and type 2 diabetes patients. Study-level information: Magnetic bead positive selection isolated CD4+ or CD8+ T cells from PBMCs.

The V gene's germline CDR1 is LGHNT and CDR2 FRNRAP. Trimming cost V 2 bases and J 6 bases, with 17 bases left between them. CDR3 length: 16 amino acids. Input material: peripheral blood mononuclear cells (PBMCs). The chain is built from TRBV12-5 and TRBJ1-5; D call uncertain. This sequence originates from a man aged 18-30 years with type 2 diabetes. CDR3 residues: CASGLTPGSNGQPQHF. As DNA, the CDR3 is TGTGCTAGTGGTTTGACTCCCGGGTCGAACGGTCAGCCCCAGCATTTT.